This TCR beta chain is drawn from a study of blood T cell repertoires in COVID-19. For the study at large: COVID-19 samples from acute and convalescent phases originated in the United States, Italy and Spain. T cells, B-cell-depleted T cells, or PBMCs provided the cDNA or gDNA that served as material.

Original handling: Nucleated cell counts were estimated from reference gene primer amplification. Assay used: immunoSEQ multiplex PCR; TCRdb lists only in-frame clones, some missing. V and J calls and clone size come straight from that table; D and trimming were deduced from the DNA. Found here are 270,000 or so clones, around 90% of them singletons; the top ten hold approximately 3%. CDR3 length: 15 amino acids. The V gene's germline CDR1 is LGHDT and CDR2 YNNKEL (reference sequence). V lost 1 base and J lost 1, with 7 bases in between. A COVID-19 case had been met by exposed participants during the 2 weeks before study entry.

Sequenced input: PBMCs or T cells enriched from blood (not recorded which). V is TRBV3-1 (or the pseudogene TRBV3-2) and J is TRBJ2-2; D is ambiguous. The sequence was obtained from a man between 40 and 49 years old who had been exposed to COVID-19. The CDR3 nucleotides read TGTGCCAGCAGCCAAGCGGCGGTGAACACCGGGGAGCTGTTTTTT. Protein sequence: CASSQAAVNTGELFF.